The 11 T cell receptor beta chains below all came from one sample that was sequenced in a study of cytomegalovirus exposure and HLA in healthy donors. The PCR ran on 60 Vbeta and 13 Jbeta primers. Profiling relied on immunoSEQ multiplex PCR, and the TCRdb table lists in-frame clones only, not all of them. There are roughly 120,000 clones in the sample; about 80% occur only once, and approximately 7.7% lies in the top ten. The sequenced sample was PBMCs. The receptors shown here come from a woman in her forties or fifties in good health and CMV-seropositive.

The chain combines TRBV19 with TRBJ2-1; 8 nucleotides line up with TRBD1. CDR1 is LNHDA and CDR2 is SQIVND in the germline V gene (reference sequence). The CDR3 contains 15 residues. The V gene end was trimmed by 5 bases and the J gene end by 7 bases; junction bases not matched to a gene: 10. DNA of the CDR3: TGTGCCAGTAGTGATCAGGGGGCAGTTAGGAATGAGCAGTTCTTC. Translated: CASSDQGAVRNEQFF.

The rearrangement uses TRBV11-2 and TRBJ2-7; 12 nucleotides line up with TRBD2. The V gene's germline CDR1 is SGHAT and CDR2 FQNNGV. The CDR3 contains 15 residues. Trimming took 1 base from V and 7 from J; bases not matched to a gene: 5. The chain's CDR3 is CASSLGLAGVEEQYF. The CDR3, as DNA: TGTGCCAGCAGCTTAGGACTAGCGGGGGTGGAGGAGCAGTACTTC.

This clone was observed a single time. This chain connects TRBV18 to TRBJ1-1; 10 nucleotides align to TRBD1. From germline, CDR1 is KGHSH and CDR2 LQKENI. The CDR3 runs 14 residues. Trimming took 2 bases from V and 7 from J; bases not matched to a gene: 4. In DNA form, the CDR3 reads TGTGCCAGCTCACCAGACAGGGGGCGGAATGAAGCTTTCTTT. Translation gives CASSPDRGRNEAFF.

This clone turned up a few times. The CDR3 region has the DNA TGTGCCAGTTCCGACAGCTCTGGAAACACCATATATTTT. This codes for CASSDSSGNTIYF. The chain has TRBV19 and TRBJ1-3, with a weak D call TRBD1 (5 bases). CDR1 is LNHDA and CDR2 is SQIVND in the germline V gene (reference sequence). V lost 8 bases and J lost 0, with 8 bases in between. The CDR3 extends over 13 amino acids.

The V gene is TRBV20-1, the J gene TRBJ2-7; D might be TRBD1 (5 bases). The CDR3 totals 11 residues. Germline CDR1 DFQATT, CDR2 SNEGSKA (reference sequence). Trimming stripped 5 bases from V and 3 bases from J, with 8 bases between. The CDR3 reads CSAGHNYEQYF. CDR3 coding DNA: TGCAGTGCTGGACACAACTACGAGCAGTACTTC.

The J gene is TRBJ2-1, the V gene TRBV6-6, with 8 bases matching TRBD2. The CDR3 runs to 14 residues. The V gene's germline CDR1 is MNHNY and CDR2 SVGAGI (reference sequence). Trimming took 6 bases from V and 4 from J; bases not matched to a gene: 5. CDR3 nucleotides: TGTGCCAGCAGATTCGGGGGGGCTTACAATGAGCAGTTCTTC. It yields the protein CASRFGGAYNEQFF.

This rearrangement joins TRBV7-3 to TRBJ1-2; 10 nucleotides line up with TRBD1. With 4 bases clipped from V and 7 bases from J, the junction kept 3 bases outside the gene matches. Germline V gene sequence: CDR1 SGHTA, CDR2 FQGTGA. The CDR3 loop spans 13 amino acids. The CDR3 DNA reads TGTGCCAGCAGCTCCGGGACAGGGGCTGGCTACACCTTC. Amino acid sequence: CASSSGTGAGYTF.

The rearrangement joins TRBV5-1 to TRBJ1-1; possibly TRBD1 for D (5 bases). V was pared by 2 bases and J by 0 bases, with 8 bases between. CDR1 SGHRS and CDR2 YFSETQ come from the germline V gene. The CDR3 is 14 residues long. DNA for the CDR3: TGCGCCAGCAGCTTTACCAGGGTGAACACTGAAGCTTTCTTT. Amino acids: CASSFTRVNTEAFF.

V is TRBV10-2 and J is TRBJ2-7, with D hard to call. The CDR3 covers 13 residues. Germline V gene data show CDR1 as WSHSY and CDR2 as SAAADI. Trimming shortened V by 3 bases and J by 3 bases, and 9 bases separated the two germline ends. DNA for the CDR3: TGCGCCAGCAGTGAATACAGCATCTACGAGCAGTACTTC. Encoded protein: CASSEYSIYEQYF.

This clone was seen only a few times. J is TRBJ1-5 and V is TRBV6-5; D gene ambiguous. V was clipped by 6 bases and J by 0 bases, with 12 bases between them. Germline V gene data show CDR1 as MNHEY and CDR2 as SVGAGI. This CDR3 has 15 residues. CDR3 amino acids: CASRITGASNQPQHF. DNA of the CDR3: TGTGCCAGCAGGATTACGGGTGCTAGCAATCAGCCCCAGCATTTT.

This chain links TRBV4-3 with TRBJ2-2; D remains ambiguous. The germline CDR1 and CDR2 sequences are LGHNA and YSLEER. V shed 0 bases and J shed 4 bases, with 12 bases lying between them. The CDR3 runs 16 residues. The CDR3 coding sequence is TGCGCCAGCAGCCAAGAGGGTACAACTATCACCGGGGAGCTGTTTTTT. Protein: CASSQEGTTITGELFF.